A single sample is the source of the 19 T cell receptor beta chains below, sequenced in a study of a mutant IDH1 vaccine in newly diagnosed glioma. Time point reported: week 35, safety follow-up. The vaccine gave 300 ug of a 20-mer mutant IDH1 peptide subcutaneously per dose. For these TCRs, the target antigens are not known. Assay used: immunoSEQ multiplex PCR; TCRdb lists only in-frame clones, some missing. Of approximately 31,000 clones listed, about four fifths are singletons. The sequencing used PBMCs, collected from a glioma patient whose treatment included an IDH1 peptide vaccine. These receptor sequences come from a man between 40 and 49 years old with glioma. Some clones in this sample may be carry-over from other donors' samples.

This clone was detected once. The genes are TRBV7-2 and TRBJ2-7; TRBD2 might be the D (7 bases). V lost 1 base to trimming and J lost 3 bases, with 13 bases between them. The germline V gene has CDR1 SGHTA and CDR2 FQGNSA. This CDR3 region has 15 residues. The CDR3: CASSLGEGGLYEQYF. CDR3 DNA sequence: TGTGCCAGCAGCTTAGGGGAGGGGGGCCTCTACGAGCAGTACTTC.

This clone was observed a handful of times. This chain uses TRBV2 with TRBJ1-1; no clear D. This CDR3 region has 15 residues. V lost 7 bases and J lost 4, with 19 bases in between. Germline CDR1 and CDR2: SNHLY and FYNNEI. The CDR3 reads CASTPVGVVGTEAFF. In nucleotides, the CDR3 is TGTGCCAGCACCCCAGTTGGCGTTGTCGGCACTGAAGCTTTCTTT.

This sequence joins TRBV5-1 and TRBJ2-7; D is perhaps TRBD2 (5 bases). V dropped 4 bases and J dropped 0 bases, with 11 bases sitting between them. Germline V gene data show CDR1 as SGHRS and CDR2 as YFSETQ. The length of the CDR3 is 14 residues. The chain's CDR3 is CASSPIGSSYEQYF. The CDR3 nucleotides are TGCGCCAGCAGCCCGATAGGGAGCTCCTACGAGCAGTACTTC.

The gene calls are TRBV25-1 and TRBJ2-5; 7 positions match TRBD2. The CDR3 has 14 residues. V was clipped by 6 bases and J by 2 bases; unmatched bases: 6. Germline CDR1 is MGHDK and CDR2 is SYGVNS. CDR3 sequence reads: CASRTSSGQETQYF. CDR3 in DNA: TGTGCCAGCAGGACTAGCTCAGGGCAAGAGACCCAGTACTTC.

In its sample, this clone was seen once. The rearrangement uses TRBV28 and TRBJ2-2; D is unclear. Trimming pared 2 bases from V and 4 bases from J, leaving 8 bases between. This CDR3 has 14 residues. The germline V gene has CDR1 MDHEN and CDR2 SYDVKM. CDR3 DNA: TGTGCCAGCAGTTTAGGCCGACCCACCGGGGAGCTGTTTTTT. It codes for CASSLGRPTGELFF.

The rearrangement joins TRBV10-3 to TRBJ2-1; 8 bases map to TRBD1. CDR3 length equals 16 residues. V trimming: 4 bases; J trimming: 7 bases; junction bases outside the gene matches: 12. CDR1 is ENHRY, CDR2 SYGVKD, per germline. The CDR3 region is CAISGRDRREKNEQFF. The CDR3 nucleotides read TGTGCCATCAGTGGGCGGGACAGGAGAGAAAAAAATGAGCAGTTCTTC.

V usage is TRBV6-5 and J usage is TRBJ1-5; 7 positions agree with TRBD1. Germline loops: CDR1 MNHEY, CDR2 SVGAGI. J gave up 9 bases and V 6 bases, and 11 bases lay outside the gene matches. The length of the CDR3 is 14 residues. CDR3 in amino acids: CASSLQGTSWPQHF. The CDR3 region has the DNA TGTGCCAGCAGCTTACAGGGGACCTCCTGGCCCCAGCATTTT.

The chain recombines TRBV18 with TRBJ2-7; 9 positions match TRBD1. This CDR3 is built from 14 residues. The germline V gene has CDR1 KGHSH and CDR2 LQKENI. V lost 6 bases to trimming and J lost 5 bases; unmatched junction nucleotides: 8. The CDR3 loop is CASSQGQGVHEQYF. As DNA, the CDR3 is TGTGCCAGCTCCCAGGGACAGGGAGTCCACGAGCAGTACTTC.

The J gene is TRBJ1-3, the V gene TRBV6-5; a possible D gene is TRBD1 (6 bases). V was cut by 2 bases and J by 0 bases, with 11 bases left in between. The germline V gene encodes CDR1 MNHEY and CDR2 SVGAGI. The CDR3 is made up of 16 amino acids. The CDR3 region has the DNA TGTGCCAGCAGTTACAACAGGGCCTTCTCTGGAAACACCATATATTTT. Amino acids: CASSYNRAFSGNTIYF.

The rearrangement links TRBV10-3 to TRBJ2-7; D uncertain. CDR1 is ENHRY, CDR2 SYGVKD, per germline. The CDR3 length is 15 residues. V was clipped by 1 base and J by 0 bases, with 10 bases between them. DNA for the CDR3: TGTGCCATCAGTGAGTTCTCCGGGCCCTCCTACGAGCAGTACTTC. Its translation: CAISEFSGPSYEQYF.

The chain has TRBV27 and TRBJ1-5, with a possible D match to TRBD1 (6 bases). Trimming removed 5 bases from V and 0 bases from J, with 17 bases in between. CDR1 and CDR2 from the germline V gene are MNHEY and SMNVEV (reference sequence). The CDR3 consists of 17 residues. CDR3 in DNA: TGTGCCAGCAGTGGGCAGGGGCCATCTTATAGCAATCAGCCCCAGCATTTT. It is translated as CASSGQGPSYSNQPQHF.

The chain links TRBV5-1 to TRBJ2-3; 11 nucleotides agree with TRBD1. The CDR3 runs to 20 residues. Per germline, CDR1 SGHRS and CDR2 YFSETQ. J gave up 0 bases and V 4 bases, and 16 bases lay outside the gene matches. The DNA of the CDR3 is TGCGCCAGCAGCCCCTCGGACAGGGGGCCTCAGTTACATAGCACAGATACGCAGTATTTT. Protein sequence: CASSPSDRGPQLHSTDTQYF.

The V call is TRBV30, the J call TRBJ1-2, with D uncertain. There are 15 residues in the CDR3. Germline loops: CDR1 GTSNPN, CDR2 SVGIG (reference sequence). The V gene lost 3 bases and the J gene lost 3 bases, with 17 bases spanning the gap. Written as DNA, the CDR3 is TGTGCCTGGAGCGCGGGGTCTCCTGCCGACTATGGCTACACCTTC. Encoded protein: CAWSAGSPADYGYTF. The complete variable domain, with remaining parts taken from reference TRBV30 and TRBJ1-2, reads SQTIHQWPATLVQPVGSPLSLECTVEGTSNPNLYWYRQAAGRGLQLLFYSVGIGQISSEVPQNLSASRPQDRQFILSSKKLLLSDSGFYLCAWSAGSPADYGYTFGSGTRLTVV.

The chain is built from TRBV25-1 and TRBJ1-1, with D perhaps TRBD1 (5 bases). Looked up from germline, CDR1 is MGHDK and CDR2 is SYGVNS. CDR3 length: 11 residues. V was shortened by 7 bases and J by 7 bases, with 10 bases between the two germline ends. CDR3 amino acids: CASTGGVEAFF. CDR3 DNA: TGTGCCAGCACCGGGGGGGTTGAAGCTTTCTTT.

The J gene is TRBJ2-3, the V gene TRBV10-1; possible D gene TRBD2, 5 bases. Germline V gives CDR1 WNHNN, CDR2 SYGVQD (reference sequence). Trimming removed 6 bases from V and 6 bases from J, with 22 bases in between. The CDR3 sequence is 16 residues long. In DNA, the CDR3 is TGCGCCAGCAGGAGCCCCGGAGGCTCCGAGCGGGATACGCAGTATTTT. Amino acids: CASRSPGGSERDTQYF.

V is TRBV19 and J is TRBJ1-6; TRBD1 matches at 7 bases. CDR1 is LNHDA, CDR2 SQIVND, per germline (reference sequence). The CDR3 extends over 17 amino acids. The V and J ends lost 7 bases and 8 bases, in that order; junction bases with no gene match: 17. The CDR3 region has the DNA TGTGCCAGTACTAAAGGCCCCGCAGGGGGTGGATATTCACCCCTCCACTTT. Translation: CASTKGPAGGGYSPLHF.

CDR3 DNA: TGTGCCAGCAGCTTTAGCAGAGGGAGTCCTGGAAACACCATATATTTT. Encoded protein: CASSFSRGSPGNTIYF. V gene TRBV7-9 combines with J gene TRBJ1-3; unclear D gene. CDR3 length: 16 amino acids. Germline CDR1 is SEHNR and CDR2 is FQNEAQ (reference sequence). V was shortened by 3 bases and J by 2 bases, with 14 bases between the two germline ends.

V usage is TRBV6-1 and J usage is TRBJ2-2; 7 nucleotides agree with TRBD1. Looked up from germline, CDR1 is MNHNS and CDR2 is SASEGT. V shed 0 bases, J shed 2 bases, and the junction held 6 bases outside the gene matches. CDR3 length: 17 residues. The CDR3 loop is CASSEARGQFNTGELFF. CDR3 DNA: TGTGCCAGCAGTGAAGCTAGGGGACAGTTTAACACCGGGGAGCTGTTTTTT.

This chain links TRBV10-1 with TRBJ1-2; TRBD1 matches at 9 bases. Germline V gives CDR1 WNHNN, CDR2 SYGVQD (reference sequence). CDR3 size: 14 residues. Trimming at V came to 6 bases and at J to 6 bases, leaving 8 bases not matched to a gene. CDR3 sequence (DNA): TGCGCCAGCAGCGCCCACCGGACAGGGGATGGCTACACCTTC. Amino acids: CASSAHRTGDGYTF.